What follows are 3 T cell receptor beta chains derived from one specimen sequenced in a study of blood T cell repertoires in COVID-19. Profiled with immunoSEQ multiplex PCR; TCRdb holds only in-frame clones, not every one. The data contain approximately 250,000 clones, approximately 84% of them singletons. Sequenced material: PBMCs or T cells enriched from blood (not recorded which). The receptors come from a man between 35 and 55 years old who had recovered from COVID-19.

The rearrangement joins TRBV7-3 to TRBJ1-1; maybe TRBD1 (5 bases). The V end was cut by 0 bases, the J end by 4 bases, with 6 bases between. Per germline, CDR1 SGHTA and CDR2 FQGTGA. The CDR3 sequence is 13 residues long. In nucleotides, the CDR3 is TGTGCCAGCAGCTTAACCAGGGCCACTGAAGCTTTCTTT. Protein product: CASSLTRATEAFF.

The V and J genes are TRBV15 and TRBJ1-5; 9 positions match TRBD1. This CDR3 region has 16 residues. V shed 6 bases and J 5 bases; nucleotides not matched to a gene: 11. The germline CDR1 and CDR2 sequences are LNHNV and YYDKDF (reference sequence). The CDR3 spells CATSRFGTGTDQPQHF. The DNA for the CDR3 is TGTGCCACCAGTAGGTTCGGGACAGGGACCGATCAGCCCCAGCATTTT.

The sample holds one count of this clone. This sequence joins TRBV29-1 and TRBJ2-5, with a weak D call TRBD2 (5 bases). The CDR3 spans 14 residues. Trimming pared 6 bases from V and 7 bases from J, leaving 21 bases between. Germline lookup yields CDR1 SQVTM and CDR2 ANQGSEA. DNA of the CDR3: TGCAGCGTCGCTCCATTAACCACCGAGGGGACCCAGTACTTC. Translating it yields CSVAPLTTEGTQYF. The full variable domain, in which reference TRBV29-1 and TRBJ2-5 provide the parts outside the CDR3, is SAVISQKPSRDICQRGTSLTIQCQVDSQVTMMFWYRQQPGQSLTLIATANQGSEATYESGFVIDKFPISRPNLTFSTLTVSNMSPEDSSIYLCSVAPLTTEGTQYFGPGTRLLVL.